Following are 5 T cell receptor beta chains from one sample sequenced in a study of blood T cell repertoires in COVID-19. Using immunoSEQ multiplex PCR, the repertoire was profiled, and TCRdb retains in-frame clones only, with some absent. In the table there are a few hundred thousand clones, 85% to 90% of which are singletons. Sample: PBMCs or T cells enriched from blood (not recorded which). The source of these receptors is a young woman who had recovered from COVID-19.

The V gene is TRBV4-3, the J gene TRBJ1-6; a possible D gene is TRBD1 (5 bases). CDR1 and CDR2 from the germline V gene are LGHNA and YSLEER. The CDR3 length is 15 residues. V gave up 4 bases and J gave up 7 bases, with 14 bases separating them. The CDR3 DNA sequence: TGCGCCAGCAGCCTGAGGGGACGGGAGAATTCACCCCTCCACTTT. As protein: CASSLRGRENSPLHF.

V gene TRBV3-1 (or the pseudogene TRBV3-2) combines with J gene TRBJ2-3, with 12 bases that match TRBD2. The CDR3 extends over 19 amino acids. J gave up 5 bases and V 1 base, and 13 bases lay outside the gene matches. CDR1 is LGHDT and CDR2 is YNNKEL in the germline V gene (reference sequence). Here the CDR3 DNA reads TGTGCCAGCAGCCAAGGTTACCCTAGCGGGGGGGGTTATGGAGATACGCAGTATTTT. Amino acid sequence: CASSQGYPSGGGYGDTQYF.

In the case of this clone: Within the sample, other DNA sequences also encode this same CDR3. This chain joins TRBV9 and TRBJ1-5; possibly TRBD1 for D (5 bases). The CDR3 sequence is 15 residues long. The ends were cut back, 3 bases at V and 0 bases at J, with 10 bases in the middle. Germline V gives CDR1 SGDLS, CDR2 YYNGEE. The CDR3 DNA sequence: TGTGCCAGCAGCGCCCAGGGCTATAGCAATCAGCCCCAGCATTTT. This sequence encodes CASSAQGYSNQPQHF.

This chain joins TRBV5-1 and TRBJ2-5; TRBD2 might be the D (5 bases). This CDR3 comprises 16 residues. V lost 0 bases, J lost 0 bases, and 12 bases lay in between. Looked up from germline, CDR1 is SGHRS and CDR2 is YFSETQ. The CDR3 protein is CASSLGVTGNQETQYF. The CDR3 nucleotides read TGCGCCAGCAGCTTGGGGGTGACGGGAAACCAAGAGACCCAGTACTTC.

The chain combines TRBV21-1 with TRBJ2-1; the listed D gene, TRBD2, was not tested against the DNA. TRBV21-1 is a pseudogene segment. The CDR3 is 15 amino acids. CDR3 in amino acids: CASSKLLGGSGEQFF. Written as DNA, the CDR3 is TGTGCCAGCAGCAAACTACTCGGAGGTTCTGGGGAGCAGTTCTTC.